Below are 20 T cell receptor beta chains sequenced from a single sample in a study of T-cell memory formation after mild COVID-19. TCRdb re-analysed the 5' RACE reads in MiXCR, keeping a single row per CDR3 protein. This sample has almost 550,000 distinct CDR3 sequences, with roughly 21% found just once. Material: PBMCs or a T cell subset sorted from them (not recorded which). The receptors derive from an adult woman who had mild COVID-19 (a few samples of this study predate the infection). Cell type and time point are not known.

Only one count was recorded for this clonotype. This could be a read error, since a much larger clone is one nucleotide away. V usage is TRBV20-1 and J usage is TRBJ2-3, with D perhaps matching TRBD1 or TRBD2 (6 bases each). CDR3 length: 13 amino acids. Germline lookup yields CDR1 DFQATT and CDR2 SNEGSKA (reference sequence). The CDR3 here is CSAPLGGGDTRYF. The CDR3 DNA reads as TGCAGTGCCCCCTTGGGGGGCGGGGATACGCGGTATTTT.

The chain joins TRBV24-1 to TRBJ2-3; TRBD2 matches 8 bases. The CDR3 length is 18 residues. From germline, CDR1 is KGHDR and CDR2 SFDVKD. The trim removed 7 bases at V and 0 bases at J, leaving 14 bases unmatched. The CDR3 reads CATSPSGGDYSSTDTQYF. The CDR3 nucleotides are TGTGCCACCAGCCCGAGCGGGGGCGACTACTCTAGCACAGATACGCAGTATTTT.

CDR3 in amino acids: CSAPSEGGTEAFF. In DNA, the CDR3 is TGCAGTGCGCCCTCCGAAGGGGGCACTGAAGCTTTCTTT. The chain carries TRBV20-1 and TRBJ1-1; the D gene is possibly TRBD1 (6 bases). The germline gives CDR1 DFQATT, CDR2 SNEGSKA (reference sequence). Trimming pared 6 bases from V and 4 bases from J, leaving 15 bases between. The length of the CDR3 is 13 residues.

The gene calls are TRBV5-1 and TRBJ2-3, with D unresolved. Germline CDR1 SGHRS, CDR2 YFSETQ. CDR3 size: 14 residues. Deletions cut 4 bases from V and 3 bases from J, with 12 bases between. The CDR3 DNA follows: TGCGCCAGCAGCACGATGACGGAGACAGATACGCAGTATTTT. It encodes CASSTMTETDTQYF.

This clonotype was counted at least ten times. The V gene is TRBV6-2 or TRBV6-3, the J gene TRBJ2-2; D is uncertain. The germline gives CDR1 MNHEY, CDR2 SVGEGT. V was trimmed by 8 bases and J by 6 bases, leaving 4 bases between them. The CDR3 contains 10 residues. The CDR3 DNA is TGTGCCAGCCGGGCCGGGGAGCTGTTTTTT. Protein sequence: CASRAGELFF.

This clonotype was detected a few times. The chain carries TRBV7-3 and TRBJ2-5; the D is unclear. The CDR3 has 13 amino acids. Trimming shortened V by 5 bases and J by 1 base, and 8 bases separated the two germline ends. CDR1 is SGHTA, CDR2 FQGTGA, per germline. The CDR3 DNA sequence: TGTGCCAGCAGCCAGACGGTCCAAGAGACCCAGTACTTC. This translates into CASSQTVQETQYF. Based on the CDR3 plus reference TRBV7-3 and TRBJ2-5, the full variable domain is GAGVSQTPSNKVTEKGKYVELRCDPISGHTALYWYRQSLGQGPEFLIYFQGTGAADDSGLPNDRFFAVRPEGSVSTLKIQRTERGDSAVYLCASSQTVQETQYFGPGTRLLVL.

The rearrangement uses TRBV7-9 and TRBJ2-1; 13 nucleotides match TRBD2. This CDR3 spans 17 amino acids. Trimming at V came to 5 bases and at J to 2 bases, leaving 6 bases not matched to a gene. CDR1 is SEHNR, CDR2 FQNEAQ, per germline (reference sequence). The CDR3 DNA sequence: TGTGCCAGCAGCGGTCGGACTAGCGGGAGACCCTACAATGAGCAGTTCTTC. This encodes CASSGRTSGRPYNEQFF.

This rearrangement joins TRBV4-2 to TRBJ2-1, with D hard to call. The V gene lost 1 base and the J gene lost 7 bases, with 5 bases spanning the gap. This CDR3 has 12 residues. Germline V gene lookup returns CDR1 LGHNA and CDR2 YNFKEQ. The CDR3 protein is CASSQVENEQFF. The DNA of the CDR3 is TGTGCCAGCAGCCAAGTGGAGAATGAGCAGTTCTTC.

The chain is built from TRBV9 and TRBJ2-7; TRBD1 matches at 9 bases. This CDR3 contains 13 residues. Germline CDR1 and CDR2: SGDLS and YYNGEE. J was trimmed by 6 bases and V by 2 bases; bases with no gene match: 3. CDR3 in DNA: TGTGCCAGCAGCGTGGGGACAGGGACCGAGCAGTACTTC. Encoded protein: CASSVGTGTEQYF. Together with reference TRBV9 and TRBJ2-7, the CDR3 gives the full variable domain: DSGVTQTPKHLITATGQRVTLRCSPRSGDLSVYWYQQSLDQGLQFLIQYYNGEERAKGNILERFSAQQFPDLHSELNLSSLELGDSALYFCASSVGTGTEQYFGPGTRLTVT.

This clonotype was observed a single time. The chain recombines TRBV9 with TRBJ2-1, with TRBD2 matching 8 bases. Germline V CDR1 and CDR2: SGDLS, YYNGEE. After removal of 1 base from V and 4 bases from J, the junction contained 4 bases not matched to a gene. CDR3 length: 15 residues. The CDR3 loop reads CASSVSAGAYNEQFF. CDR3 nucleotide sequence: TGTGCCAGCAGCGTATCAGCGGGAGCATACAATGAGCAGTTCTTC.

This clonotype was found a few times. J is TRBJ2-2 and V is TRBV7-3; D gene uncertain. CDR3 size: 14 residues. Trimming took 5 bases from V and 7 from J, leaving 14 bases between them. CDR1 and CDR2 (germline): SGHTA, FQGTGA. The CDR3 reads CASSLFVKGGELFF. For the CDR3, the DNA is TGTGCCAGCAGCCTCTTCGTAAAGGGCGGGGAGCTGTTTTTT.

The V gene is TRBV5-1, the J gene TRBJ1-2; unclear D gene. The CDR3 spans 15 residues. Germline V gene lookup returns CDR1 SGHRS and CDR2 YFSETQ. V lost 0 bases and J 6 bases, leaving 15 bases between the germline ends. The CDR3 DNA reads TGCGCCAGCAGCTTGGTGTCAATTAGCGTGGATGGCTACACCTTC. This gives the protein CASSLVSISVDGYTF.

The V call is TRBV7-9, the J call TRBJ1-5; 7 positions agree with TRBD1. The CDR3 contains 16 residues. V gave up 5 bases and J gave up 1 base; unmatched junction bases: 8. CDR1 is SEHNR and CDR2 is FQNEAQ in the germline V gene (reference sequence). CDR3 protein: CASSPPQTGSNQPQHF. CDR3 nucleotide sequence: TGTGCCAGCAGCCCCCCGCAGACAGGGAGCAATCAGCCCCAGCATTTT.

The rearrangement joins TRBV19 to TRBJ2-7; D is tentatively TRBD1 or TRBD2 (5 bases each). Germline values: CDR1 LNHDA, CDR2 SQIVND (reference sequence). CDR3 length: 13 amino acids. Trimming cost V 3 bases and J 2 bases, with 8 bases left between them. CDR3 loop: CASSMGVTYEQYF. CDR3 DNA sequence: TGTGCCAGTAGTATGGGGGTTACCTACGAGCAGTACTTC.

This clonotype was found many times. V gene TRBV5-1 combines with J gene TRBJ2-1; 7 nucleotides line up with TRBD1. Germline V gene data show CDR1 as SGHRS and CDR2 as YFSETQ. J gave up 0 bases and V 3 bases, and 6 bases lay outside the gene matches. The length of the CDR3 is 16 residues. CDR3 nucleotides: TGCGCCAGCAGCTCGGGACAGCCCACCTCCTACAATGAGCAGTTCTTC. Its translation is CASSSGQPTSYNEQFF.

The chain uses TRBV6-2 or TRBV6-3 and TRBJ2-1; TRBD2 matches at 16 bases. The V gene's germline CDR1 is MNHEY and CDR2 SVGEGT. V was pared by 4 bases and J by 8 bases, with 5 bases of the junction left unmatched. This CDR3 contains 16 residues. As DNA, the CDR3 is TGTGCCAGCAGTTCGGGACTAGCGGGAGGGTGGCATGAGCAGTTCTTC. This gives the protein CASSSGLAGGWHEQFF.

This clonotype appeared a few times. The rearrangement links TRBV29-1 to TRBJ2-5, with 9 nucleotides matching TRBD1. J lost 5 bases, V lost 4 bases, and 11 bases had no gene match. Germline V gene sequence: CDR1 SQVTM, CDR2 ANQGSEA. The CDR3 runs 15 residues. CDR3 nucleotides: TGCAGCGTTGCGTTCTCCGGGACAGGGCGGGAGACCCAGTACTTC. Protein: CSVAFSGTGRETQYF. The entire variable domain, with the rest obtained from reference TRBV29-1 and TRBJ2-5, is as follows: SAVISQKPSRDICQRGTSLTIQCQVDSQVTMMFWYRQQPGQSLTLIATANQGSEATYESGFVIDKFPISRPNLTFSTLTVSNMSPEDSSIYLCSVAFSGTGRETQYFGPGTRLLVL.

The chain combines TRBV24-1 with TRBJ2-1; TRBD2 agrees at 13 bases. Germline CDR1 reads KGHDR; CDR2 reads SFDVKD. V was clipped by 0 bases and J by 6 bases; unmatched bases: 4. The CDR3 has 17 amino acids. CDR3 region: CATSDLGTSGVSNEQFF. The CDR3 DNA follows: TGTGCCACCAGTGATTTGGGGACTAGCGGGGTCTCCAATGAGCAGTTCTTC.

In this sample, this clonotype turned up many times. The chain couples TRBV7-2 to TRBJ2-5; maybe TRBD1 (8 bases). V lost 5 bases to trimming and J lost 4 bases, with 17 bases between them. The germline gives CDR1 SGHTA, CDR2 FQGNSA. The CDR3 totals 15 residues. The CDR3 is CASSQRTGRVETQYF. Here the CDR3 DNA reads TGTGCCAGCAGCCAACGGACAGGGAGGGTAGAGACCCAGTACTTC.

This rearrangement joins TRBV28 to TRBJ2-4; 8 positions match TRBD1. Germline V lookup: CDR1 MDHEN, CDR2 SYDVKM. The CDR3 is 15 amino acids. V lost 2 bases to trimming and J lost 3 bases; unmatched junction nucleotides: 3. The CDR3 DNA reads TGTGCCAGCAGTTTACGGACAGGGTTCAAAAACATTCAGTACTTC. Protein sequence: CASSLRTGFKNIQYF.